This section outlines one T cell receptor beta chain sequence together with its context. The sample is drawn from a study of cytomegalovirus exposure and HLA in healthy donors. Amplification used 60 Vbeta primers and 13 Jbeta primers. Some clones are missing from TCRdb's copy, which holds only in-frame ones; the method was immunoSEQ multiplex PCR. The sample data list around 140,000 clones. Input material: PBMCs. This TCR derives from a man aged 18 to 35 in good health and CMV-seronegative.

CDR3 DNA sequence: TGTGCCAGCAGCTTCCACAGGGGCAGCTCCTATAATTCACCCCTCCACTTT. Its translation is CASSFHRGSSYNSPLHF. The J gene is TRBJ1-6, the V gene TRBV21-1; the DNA was not compared with TRBD1, the D call given in the table. TRBV21-1 is reported as a pseudogene. The CDR3 contains 17 residues.